Below, 24 T cell receptor beta chains from the same sample are listed, as sequenced in a study of blood T cells in healthy people across ages. For the second PCR, which ran for roughly 6 to 11 cycles, a sample-barcoded 5' primer and a J-beta primer mix were used. From the 5' RACE reads, TCRdb called clonotypes with MiXCR, one entry per CDR3 protein. The sample lists some 1.1 million distinct CDR3 sequences, roughly two fifths occurring once. The source material was blood. Receptor source: a man between 18 and 29 years old in good health.

Notes on this clonotype: Being one base from a much bigger clone, this may be a read error. The J gene is TRBJ1-1, the V gene TRBV27; the D is unclear. V lost 0 bases and J lost 4, with 6 bases in between. CDR1 is MNHEY, CDR2 SMNVEV, per germline (reference sequence). CDR3 length: 13 residues. The CDR3 reads CASSLSLSTEAFF. CDR3 DNA sequence: TGTGCCAGCAGTTTATCGTTGAGCACTGAAGCTTTCTTT.

Only a few counts were recorded for this clonotype. This rearrangement joins TRBV6-1 to TRBJ2-3; TRBD2 aligns across 8 bases. The CDR3 spans 18 residues. J was trimmed by 4 bases and V by 4 bases; bases with no gene match: 16. Germline CDR1 and CDR2: MNHNS and SASEGT. The CDR3 DNA is TGTGCCAGCAGTGTCTATCCAGCCCGGGCCGGGGGGGCAGATACGCAGTATTTT. As protein: CASSVYPARAGGADTQYF.

This clonotype was seen a few times. V gene TRBV4-2 combines with J gene TRBJ1-1, with D unresolved. The CDR3 length is 16 residues. Trimming took off 0 bases at V and 1 base at J, with 12 bases between the two ends. Germline V CDR1 and CDR2: LGHNA, YNFKEQ. In DNA, the CDR3 is TGTGCCAGCAGCCAAGATCTGGCCTTCGCGAACACTGAAGCTTTCTTT. Encoded protein: CASSQDLAFANTEAFF.

V gene TRBV27 combines with J gene TRBJ2-1; 7 positions agree with TRBD2. Germline loops: CDR1 MNHEY, CDR2 SMNVEV (reference sequence). V was clipped by 0 bases and J by 6 bases; unmatched bases: 8. This CDR3 is built from 16 residues. CDR3 DNA: TGTGCCAGCAGTTTATCGTTGGGGGGGGAGATCAATGAGCAGTTCTTC. Translation gives CASSLSLGGEINEQFF.

V and J are TRBV24-1 and TRBJ1-2; TRBD1 aligns across 7 bases. The trim removed 4 bases at V and 1 base at J, leaving 8 bases unmatched. Germline-derived CDR1 and CDR2 are KGHDR and SFDVKD. The CDR3 loop spans 16 amino acids. Written as DNA, the CDR3 is TGTGCCACCAGTGACAATAGACAGGGCTATAACTATGGCTACACCTTC. This codes for CATSDNRQGYNYGYTF.

This chain uses TRBV4-3 with TRBJ1-4; maybe TRBD1 (5 bases). Germline CDR1 is LGHNA and CDR2 is YSLEER. Trimming stripped 2 bases from V and 0 bases from J, with 19 bases between. This CDR3 comprises 19 residues. CDR3 DNA sequence: TGCGCCAGCAGCCAAAGGTCCATCAGGGCGGGGGCAACTAATGAAAAACTGTTTTTT. This codes for CASSQRSIRAGATNEKLFF.

The chain uses TRBV18 and TRBJ1-1, with a tentative D call TRBD1 (5 bases). This CDR3 has 14 amino acids. Germline V lookup: CDR1 KGHSH, CDR2 LQKENI. Trimming left V 8 bases short and J 1 base short, with 14 bases between. For the CDR3, the DNA is TGTGCCAGCCCACGGGACGGCCGGAACACTGAAGCTTTCTTT. As protein: CASPRDGRNTEAFF.

This clonotype was picked up a small number of times. The chain employs TRBV5-1 and TRBJ2-1; 14 nucleotides align to TRBD2. With 2 bases clipped from V and 9 bases from J, the junction kept 1 base outside the gene matches. This CDR3 is 14 amino acids long. Germline CDR1 is SGHRS and CDR2 is YFSETQ. This CDR3 reads CASSFGTSGSEQFF. The CDR3 region has the DNA TGCGCCAGCAGCTTCGGGACTAGCGGGAGTGAGCAGTTCTTC.

The V and J genes are TRBV2 and TRBJ1-4, with TRBD1 as a possible D gene (6 bases). With 7 bases removed from V and 1 base from J, the gap between germline ends came to 13 bases. Germline V lookup: CDR1 SNHLY, CDR2 FYNNEI. The length of the CDR3 is 15 residues. The CDR3 DNA reads TGTGCCAGCAAAATCGCAGGGGAAACTAATGAAAAACTGTTTTTT. It is translated as CASKIAGETNEKLFF.

This clonotype was seen repeatedly, ten times or more. The chain links TRBV3-1 to TRBJ1-5; D is undetermined. V lost 1 base and J lost 2, with 3 bases in between. The CDR3 has 13 amino acids. Germline CDR1 reads LGHDT; CDR2 reads YNNKEL (reference sequence). This chain's CDR3 is CASSQVGNQPQHF. CDR3 in DNA: TGTGCCAGCAGCCAAGTTGGCAATCAGCCCCAGCATTTT. The whole variable domain, remainder taken from reference TRBV3-1 and TRBJ1-5, is DTAVSQTPKYLVTQMGNDKSIKCEQNLGHDTMYWYKQDSKKFLKIMFSYNNKELIINETVPNRFSPKSPDKAHLNLHINSLELGDSAVYFCASSQVGNQPQHFGDGTRLSIL.

This clonotype came up a few times. The chain has TRBV11-2 and TRBJ1-2; tentatively, D is TRBD1 (6 bases). The CDR3 length is 13 residues. Germline V CDR1 and CDR2: SGHAT, FQNNGV. The V and J ends lost 5 bases and 6 bases respectively, with 13 bases between them. The CDR3 DNA sequence: TGTGCCAGCAGCGCCTCAAGGGGGAATGGCTACACCTTC. This gives the protein CASSASRGNGYTF.

The J gene is TRBJ1-6, the V gene TRBV5-1, with D maybe TRBD1 (5 bases). The CDR3 loop spans 15 amino acids. Per the germline V gene, CDR1 is SGHRS and CDR2 is YFSETQ. Trimming took 7 bases from V and 9 from J, leaving 20 bases between them. This CDR3 is CASQMGRTKGSPLHF. For the CDR3, the DNA is TGCGCCAGCCAAATGGGACGGACTAAAGGTTCACCCCTCCACTTT.

This clonotype showed up just once. The CDR3 spells CASSRGPGTAEKLFF. For the CDR3, the DNA is TGTGCCAGCAGCCGCGGTCCCGGGACAGCCGAAAAACTGTTTTTT. V usage is TRBV6-4 and J usage is TRBJ1-4; 7 nucleotides line up with TRBD1. Trimming cost V 6 bases and J 8 bases; bases outside gene matches: 12. Germline V gene sequence: CDR1 MRHNA, CDR2 SNTAGT. The CDR3 sequence is 15 residues long.

This chain uses TRBV20-1 with TRBJ1-1; D possibly corresponds to TRBD1 (6 bases). The CDR3 has 14 residues. Germline CDR1 is DFQATT and CDR2 is SNEGSKA (reference sequence). Trimming left V 5 bases short and J 0 bases short, with 13 bases between. CDR3 residues: CSALDSSMNTEAFF. CDR3 coding DNA: TGCAGTGCTCTGGACAGTAGCATGAACACTGAAGCTTTCTTT.

The V call is TRBV5-1, the J call TRBJ2-3; maybe TRBD1 (6 bases). CDR3 size: 17 residues. Deletions cut 0 bases from V and 6 bases from J, with 20 bases between. CDR1 and CDR2 (germline): SGHRS, YFSETQ. The CDR3 region is CASSLEQGTSLRDTQYF. CDR3 DNA: TGCGCCAGCAGCTTGGAACAGGGAACTTCTCTAAGGGATACGCAGTATTTT.

This chain joins TRBV7-9 and TRBJ1-2; D is possibly TRBD1 (6 bases). Germline assignment: CDR1 SEHNR and CDR2 FQNEAQ (reference sequence). V was clipped by 5 bases and J by 8 bases, with 18 bases between them. The CDR3 totals 14 residues. This CDR3 is CASSPDSQLLGYTF. The CDR3 nucleotides read TGTGCCAGCAGCCCGGACAGCCAACTATTAGGCTACACCTTC.

Concerning this clonotype: The CDR3 carries no conserved terminal phenylalanine or tryptophan, so it likely arises from a read error. The chain combines TRBV5-1 with TRBJ2-3, with D possibly matching TRBD2 (5 bases). CDR3 size: 17 residues. Germline values: CDR1 SGHRS, CDR2 YFSETQ. Trimming shortened V by 0 bases and J by 0 bases, and 14 bases separated the two germline ends. CDR3 protein: CASSLEPEAVSTDTQYL. Here the CDR3 DNA reads TGCGCCAGCAGCTTGGAGCCGGAGGCCGTTAGCACAGATACGCAGTATTTG.

This clonotype occurred a few times. The chain employs TRBV5-6 and TRBJ1-2; 8 positions agree with TRBD1. The length of the CDR3 is 13 residues. Per germline, CDR1 SGHDT and CDR2 YYEEEE. The V and J ends lost 0 bases and 8 bases, in that order; junction bases with no gene match: 3. CDR3 in amino acids: CASSLAGGEGYTF. CDR3 bases: TGTGCCAGCAGCTTGGCAGGGGGCGAAGGCTACACCTTC.

This clonotype was detected a few times. This chain joins TRBV6-2 or TRBV6-3 and TRBJ1-5; TRBD1 agrees at 10 bases. CDR1 MNHEY and CDR2 SVGEGT come from the germline V gene. This CDR3 has 16 amino acids. Trimming at V came to 6 bases and at J to 3 bases, leaving 8 bases not matched to a gene. The CDR3 here is CASRRGQGGNNQPQHF. In DNA, the CDR3 is TGTGCCAGCAGACGCGGACAGGGGGGGAACAATCAGCCCCAGCATTTT.

This clonotype was found a few times. The chain carries TRBV10-3 and TRBJ1-2; 7 bases line up with TRBD1. After removal of 10 bases from V and 8 bases from J, the junction contained 16 bases not matched to a gene. The CDR3 loop spans 14 amino acids. CDR1 ENHRY and CDR2 SYGVKD come from the germline V gene. CDR3 nucleotide sequence: TGTGCCACCCAATCGTCGAGACAGGGCTGGGGCTACACCTTC. The encoded protein is CATQSSRQGWGYTF.

The chain couples TRBV6-1 to TRBJ2-5; D might be TRBD1 (6 bases). Trimming left V 5 bases short and J 4 bases short, with 14 bases between. The CDR3 length is 14 residues. Germline CDR1 and CDR2: MNHNS and SASEGT. The CDR3 sequence is CASSFGQGIETQYF. Here the CDR3 DNA reads TGTGCCAGCAGTTTTGGGCAGGGGATAGAGACCCAGTACTTC.

This clonotype was detected only once. The chain combines TRBV7-9 with TRBJ1-1; no definite D call. Germline CDR1 and CDR2: SEHNR and FQNEAQ (reference sequence). V lost 8 bases, J lost 1 base, and 8 bases lay in between. CDR3 length: 12 amino acids. The CDR3 bases are TGTGCCAGCGCTCCGAGGAACACTGAAGCTTTCTTT. Amino acid sequence: CASAPRNTEAFF.

The chain combines TRBV12-3 or TRBV12-4 with TRBJ2-1; a possible D gene is TRBD2 (6 bases). The V and J ends lost 6 bases and 9 bases respectively, with 12 bases between them. This CDR3 has 12 residues. The DNA for the CDR3 is TGTGCCAGCAGCAGGGACTTTGGTGAGCAGTTCTTC. It translates to CASSRDFGEQFF.

This clonotype was detected ten times or more. CDR3 nucleotide sequence: TGCAGTGCCGATCGACAGTCCAATAACTATGGCTACACCTTC. Amino acid sequence: CSADRQSNNYGYTF. This chain links TRBV20-1 with TRBJ1-2; D is perhaps TRBD1 (5 bases). This CDR3 contains 14 residues. The V and J ends lost 6 bases and 1 base respectively, with 15 bases between them. Germline V lookup: CDR1 DFQATT, CDR2 SNEGSKA (reference sequence).